This T cell receptor (beta chain) was sequenced for a study of T cell responses to AZD1222 COVID-19 vaccine (dated by TCRdb to the early 2020s). With regard to the full study: AZD1222 recipients whose second dose came at about 4 weeks and those whose second dose came at about 12 weeks were combined into one group, since spike-specific TCR depth and breadth did not differ between the two schedules. A total of roughly 240 trial participants underwent TCR sequencing, of whom about 210 received two doses of AZD1222 and about 25 received two doses of the MenACWY control vaccine. Enrollment into the trials was organized by age into subgroups of 18-55, 56-69 and 70-plus years, and those subgroups contained roughly 150, 30 and 60 TCR-sequenced participants, respectively.

The investigation overall reported the following: Reportedly, close to half of the unique spike-specific TCRs recognized epitopes lying outside the regions that are mutated in the B.1.351 and B.1.1.7 variants. Participants were mostly white British and included more females than males, and it was suggested by the authors that clonal diversity may have been underestimated. The whole spike protein was spanned by vaccine-associated CD4 TCRs, and dominant responses were seen in regions 160-218 and 743-854. Because no day 14 peak-response samples were available, the repertoires could be characterized only after the peak T cell response. After two AZD1222 doses, both the breadth and the depth of spike-specific TCRs were significantly higher than at day 0 and than in MenACWY recipients. Only 5 to 7 AZD1222 recipients were SARS-CoV-2 seropositive at baseline, limiting conclusions about previously exposed vaccinees. In the small 56-69-year group, the increase in depth fell short of significance, most likely because of low power.

The sample's time point, from its label and the paper: baseline before first vaccination. Vaccinee samples came from UK trials COV001 and COV002, including a single-blind randomized controlled phase 2/3 trial of AZD1222 (ChAdOx1 nCoV-19) in healthy adults. For TCRbeta chain sequencing, PBMC samples were collected from trial participants at day 0 and at day 28 after the second dose. Turning to this clone: This receptor's antigen is unknown. Base qualities are not provided; no much larger clone lies one nucleotide away.

The germline V gene specifies SGHVS as CDR1 and FNYEAQ as CDR2. The CDR3 covers 15 residues, taking in both the cysteine and the phenylalanine. Only the CDR3 region is kept as DNA, spanning 45 bases read in frame from base 1. V and J are truncated by 5 bases and 1 base respectively, leaving an intervening sequence of 14 bases. The CDR3 regions of human TCRbeta chains were analyzed by immunosequencing. The source study handled its data this way. Repertoire TCRs were checked for matches against a reference library of SARS-CoV-2-specific TCRs that had been generated using the MIRA antigen-specificity platform. Breadth meant the fraction of unique TCRs that were SARS-CoV-2-associated, whereas depth meant the fraction of total T cells that were SARS-CoV-2-associated. Each spike-specific TCR was assigned to its reactive spike region and to a CD4 or CD8 class using the MIRA data. Log10-transformed breadth and depth values were compared by one-way ANOVA with Sidak's multiple comparisons tests. TCRdb stores this immuneACCESS table with in-frame sequences only. Part of the clones is absent; in the studies checked, under half of the shortfall reflects unresolved V genes, and no reason is known for the rest. Clone size and V and J calls were adopted from that table, with D and trimming inferred from the DNA. The sample table shows over 95,000 clones, and roughly nine tenths are seen once. The leading ten clones occupy approximately 4.8% of the sample.

Here the chain combines TRBV7-6 and TRBJ2-5; too little of a D gene remains to name it. Source: peripheral blood, taken on day 0 of AZD1222 vaccination. The sequence came from an adult in good health. At the DNA level, the sequence is TGTGCCAGCAGCCCCCTAGATACGCTCCAAGAGACCCAGTACTTC. Translated, it gives CASSPLDTLQETQYF. Beyond the CDR3, the reference TRBV7-6 and TRBJ2-5 genes provide the residues; the full variable domain reads: GAGVSQSPRYKVTKRGQDVALRCDPISGHVSLYWYRQALGQGPEFLTYFNYEAQQDKSGLPNDRFSAERPEGSISTLTIQRTEQRDSAMYRCASSPLDTLQETQYFGPGTRLLVL.